A single sample is the source of the 13 T cell receptor beta chains below, sequenced in a study of shared clonotypes between healthy human individuals. Terminally differentiated effector memory CD45RA+ cells were left out of the naive CD8 fraction, which was CD45RO-negative and positively selected for CCR7. Sequenced by immunoSEQ multiplex PCR; TCRdb stores in-frame clones only, minus some. The sample has over 2,000,000 clones; 93% are singletons. Sequenced input: naive CD8+ T cells from PBMCs. The receptors originated from a man younger than 35 in good health. Some clones in this sample may be carry-over from other donors' samples.

As to this clone: Because the CDR3 is missing its conserved closing phenylalanine or tryptophan, this is likely a read error. The chain couples TRBV29-1 to TRBJ1-2; no definite D call. Per germline, CDR1 SQVTM and CDR2 ANQGSEA. The CDR3 loop spans 12 amino acids. Trimming cost V 7 bases and J 3 bases, with 12 bases left between them. CDR3 in amino acids: CSAPSVDYGYTL. The CDR3, as DNA: TGCAGCGCGCCCAGTGTTGACTATGGCTACACCCTC.

As for this clone: At one boundary the junction diverges from the germline segment, which might be a read error. The CDR3 region is CSVDEGDF. In DNA, the CDR3 is TGCAGCGTTGACGAGGGGGACTTC. The V and J genes are TRBV29-1 and TRBJ2-5; tentative D call: TRBD1 (6 bases). The CDR3 sequence is 8 residues long. Germline V gene lookup returns CDR1 SQVTM and CDR2 ANQGSEA.

In this sample, this clone turned up once. The rearrangement joins TRBV19 to TRBJ1-2; the D is unclear. Germline lookup yields CDR1 LNHDA and CDR2 SQIVND (reference sequence). The CDR3 sequence is 14 residues long. V was clipped by 5 bases and J by 6 bases, with 16 bases between them. CDR3 amino acids: CASSPRAGWDGYTF. As DNA, the CDR3 is TGTGCCAGTAGTCCCAGAGCGGGTTGGGATGGCTACACCTTC.

The chain employs TRBV28 and TRBJ1-1; D is possibly TRBD1 (6 bases). The CDR3 runs 15 residues. V was pared by 6 bases and J by 1 base, with 15 bases between. From germline, CDR1 is MDHEN and CDR2 SYDVKM. CDR3 sequence: CASRPLMDRNTEAFF. DNA of the CDR3: TGTGCCAGCAGACCCCTGATGGACAGGAACACTGAAGCTTTCTTT.

This chain's CDR3 is CASSLDQGEENEQFF. CDR3 coding DNA: TGCGCCAGCAGCTTGGATCAGGGGGAAGAGAATGAGCAGTTCTTC. The chain carries TRBV5-1 and TRBJ2-1; 7 positions match TRBD1. The V segment lost 0 bases and the J segment 7 bases; nucleotides outside the gene matches: 7. This CDR3 is 15 amino acids long. Germline CDR1 and CDR2: SGHRS and YFSETQ.

The gene calls are TRBV9 and TRBJ2-2; TRBD1 matches at 7 bases. The CDR3 runs 16 residues. Germline V CDR1 and CDR2: SGDLS, YYNGEE. V gave up 3 bases and J gave up 5 bases; unmatched junction bases: 10. CDR3 coding DNA: TGTGCCAGCAGCGGCTACAGGGGAATAGAGACCGGGGAGCTGTTTTTT. Its protein is CASSGYRGIETGELFF.

This clone was seen only a few times. V gene TRBV30 combines with J gene TRBJ1-5; no reliable D call. Germline loops: CDR1 GTSNPN, CDR2 SVGIG (reference sequence). V lost 0 bases and J lost 8, with 17 bases in between. The CDR3 sequence is 15 residues long. The CDR3 DNA reads TGTGCCTGGAGTGTACTCCGGACGGTGGGTGAGCCCCAGCATTTT. Amino acids: CAWSVLRTVGEPQHF. The complete variable domain, with remaining parts taken from reference TRBV30 and TRBJ1-5, reads SQTIHQWPATLVQPVGSPLSLECTVEGTSNPNLYWYRQAAGRGLQLLFYSVGIGQISSEVPQNLSASRPQDRQFILSSKKLLLSDSGFYLCAWSVLRTVGEPQHFGDGTRLSIL.

The chain couples TRBV5-4 to TRBJ2-2; the match to TRBD2 covers 7 bases. Trimming took 0 bases from V and 6 from J; bases not matched to a gene: 5. CDR3 size: 15 residues. Germline CDR1 is SGHNT and CDR2 is YYREEE (reference sequence). CDR3 sequence reads: CASSLGGRVAGELFF. The CDR3 DNA is TGTGCCAGCAGCTTGGGCGGGAGAGTGGCCGGGGAGCTGTTTTTT.

The chain combines TRBV4-1 with TRBJ1-1, with 7 bases matching TRBD1. The CDR3 loop spans 16 amino acids. The J segment lost 1 base and the V segment lost 0 bases, leaving 5 bases of the junction unmatched. The germline V gene encodes CDR1 MGHRA and CDR2 YSYEKL. DNA for the CDR3: TGCGCCAGCAGCCAAGATCGACAGGGACCGAACACTGAAGCTTTCTTT. This sequence encodes CASSQDRQGPNTEAFF.

This chain uses TRBV5-1 with TRBJ1-1, with TRBD1 matching 8 bases. This CDR3 comprises 16 residues. The germline CDR1 and CDR2 sequences are SGHRS and YFSETQ. With 4 bases clipped from V and 3 bases from J, the junction kept 11 bases outside the gene matches. CDR3 bases: TGCGCCAGCAGCCCCGGACAGGGTGGAGAGTACACTGAAGCTTTCTTT. Translated: CASSPGQGGEYTEAFF.

This clone showed up just once. The V and J genes are TRBV29-1 and TRBJ2-1; D unresolved. V was cut by 4 bases and J by 0 bases, with 7 bases left in between. The CDR3 totals 13 residues. CDR1 is SQVTM, CDR2 ANQGSEA, per germline. CDR3 loop: CSVVSPSYNEQFF. The CDR3 nucleotides read TGCAGCGTTGTGTCTCCCTCCTACAATGAGCAGTTCTTC.

Points on this clone: Additional DNA sequences in this sample encode the identical CDR3. The chain uses TRBV7-9 and TRBJ2-7; D is perhaps TRBD1 (5 bases). The CDR3 loop spans 15 amino acids. Germline V gene lookup returns CDR1 SEHNR and CDR2 FQNEAQ (reference sequence). V lost 1 base to trimming and J lost 4 bases, with 14 bases between them. CDR3 sequence: CASSLGAGSLYEQYF. CDR3 coding DNA: TGTGCCAGCAGCTTAGGGGCAGGGTCACTTTACGAGCAGTACTTC.

In the case of this clone: Sequence at one end of the junction differs from germline and may be a read error. The rearrangement uses TRBV2 and TRBJ1-3, with a tentative D call TRBD1 (6 bases). There are 13 residues in the CDR3. Germline CDR1 and CDR2: SNHLY and FYNNEI. The CDR3 loop reads CASSDSGALSPFF. The DNA for the CDR3 is TGTGCCAGCAGTGACTCAGGGGCGCTCTCCCCATTTTTT.